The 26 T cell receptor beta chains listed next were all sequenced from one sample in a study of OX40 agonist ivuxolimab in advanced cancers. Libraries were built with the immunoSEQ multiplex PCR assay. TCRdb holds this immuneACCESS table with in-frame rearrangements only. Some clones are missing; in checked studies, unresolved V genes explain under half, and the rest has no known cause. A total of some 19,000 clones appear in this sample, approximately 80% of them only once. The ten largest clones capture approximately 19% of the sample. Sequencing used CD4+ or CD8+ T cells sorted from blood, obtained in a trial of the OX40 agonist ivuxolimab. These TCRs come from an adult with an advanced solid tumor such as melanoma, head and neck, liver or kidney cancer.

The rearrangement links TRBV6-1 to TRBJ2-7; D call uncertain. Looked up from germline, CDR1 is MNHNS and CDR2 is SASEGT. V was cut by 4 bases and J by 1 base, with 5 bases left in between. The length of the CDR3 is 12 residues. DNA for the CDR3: TGTGCCAGCAGTGGGGATTCCTACGAGCAGTACTTC. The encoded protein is CASSGDSYEQYF.

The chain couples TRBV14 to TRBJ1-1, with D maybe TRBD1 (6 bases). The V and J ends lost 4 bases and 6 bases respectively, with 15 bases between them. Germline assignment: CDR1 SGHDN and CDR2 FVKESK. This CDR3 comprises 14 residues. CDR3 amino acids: CASSPLGGAAEAFF. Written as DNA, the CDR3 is TGTGCCAGCAGCCCTCTGGGGGGCGCCGCTGAAGCTTTCTTT.

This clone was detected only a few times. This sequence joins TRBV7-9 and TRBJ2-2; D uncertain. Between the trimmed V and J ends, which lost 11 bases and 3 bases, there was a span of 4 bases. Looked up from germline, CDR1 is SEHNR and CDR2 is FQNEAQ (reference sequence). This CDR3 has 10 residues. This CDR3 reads CALYTGELFF. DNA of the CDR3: TGTGCCCTATACACCGGGGAGCTGTTTTTT.

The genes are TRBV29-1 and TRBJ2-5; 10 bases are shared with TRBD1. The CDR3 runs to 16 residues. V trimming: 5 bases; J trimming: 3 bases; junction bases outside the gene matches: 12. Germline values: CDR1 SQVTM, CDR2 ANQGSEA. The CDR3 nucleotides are TGCAGCGTTCCCAGTTTCAAGACAGGGGGCAAAGAGACCCAGTACTTC. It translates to CSVPSFKTGGKETQYF.

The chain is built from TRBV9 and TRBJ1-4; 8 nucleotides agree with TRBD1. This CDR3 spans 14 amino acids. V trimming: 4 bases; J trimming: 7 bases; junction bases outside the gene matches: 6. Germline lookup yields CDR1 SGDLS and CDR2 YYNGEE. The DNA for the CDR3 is TGTGCCAGCAGCTTGACAGGGGACGGTGAAAAACTGTTTTTT. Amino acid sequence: CASSLTGDGEKLFF.

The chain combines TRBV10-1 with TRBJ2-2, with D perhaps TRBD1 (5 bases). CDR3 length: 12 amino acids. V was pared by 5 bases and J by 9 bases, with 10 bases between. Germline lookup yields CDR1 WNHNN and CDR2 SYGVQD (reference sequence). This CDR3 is CASSSQGWELFF. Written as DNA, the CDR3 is TGCGCCAGCAGTTCTCAGGGATGGGAGCTGTTTTTT.

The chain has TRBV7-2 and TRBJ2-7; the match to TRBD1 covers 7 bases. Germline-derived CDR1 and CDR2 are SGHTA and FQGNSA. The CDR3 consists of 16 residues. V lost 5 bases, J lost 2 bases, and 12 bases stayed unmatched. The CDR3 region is CASSTAGTEYTYEQYF. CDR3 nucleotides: TGTGCCAGCAGCACAGCCGGGACAGAATATACCTACGAGCAGTACTTC.

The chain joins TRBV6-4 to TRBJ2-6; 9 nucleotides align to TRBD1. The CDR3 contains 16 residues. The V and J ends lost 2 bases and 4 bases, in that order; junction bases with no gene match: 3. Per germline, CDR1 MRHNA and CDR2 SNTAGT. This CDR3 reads CASSDGTGSGANVLTF. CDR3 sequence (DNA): TGTGCCAGCAGTGACGGGACAGGGTCCGGGGCCAACGTCCTGACTTTC.

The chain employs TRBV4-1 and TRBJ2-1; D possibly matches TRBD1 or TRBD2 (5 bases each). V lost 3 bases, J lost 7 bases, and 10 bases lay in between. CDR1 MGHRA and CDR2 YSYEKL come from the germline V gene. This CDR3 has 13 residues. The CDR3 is CASSHSGGNEQFF. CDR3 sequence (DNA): TGCGCCAGCAGCCACAGTGGGGGTAATGAGCAGTTCTTC.

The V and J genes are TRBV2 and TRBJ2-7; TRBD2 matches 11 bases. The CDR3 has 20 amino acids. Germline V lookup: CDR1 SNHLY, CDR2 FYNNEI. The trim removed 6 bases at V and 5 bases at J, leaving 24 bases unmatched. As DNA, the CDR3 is TGTGCCAGCAGACGAAACCCGGGACTAGCGGAAGGGGCTTCTTCCGACGAGCAGTACTTC. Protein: CASRRNPGLAEGASSDEQYF.

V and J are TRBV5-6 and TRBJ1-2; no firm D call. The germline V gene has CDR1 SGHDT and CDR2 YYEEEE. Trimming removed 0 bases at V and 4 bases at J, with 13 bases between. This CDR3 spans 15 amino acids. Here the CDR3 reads CASSLALPEPYGYTF. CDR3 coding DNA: TGTGCCAGCAGCTTGGCCCTTCCAGAACCCTATGGCTACACCTTC.

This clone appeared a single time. This CDR3 reads CASSLVEGVSNSPLHF. The CDR3 region has the DNA TGTGCCAGCAGTTTAGTCGAGGGGGTCTCTAATTCACCCCTCCACTTT. The chain links TRBV27 to TRBJ1-6; D perhaps matches TRBD1 (6 bases). CDR1 and CDR2 from the germline V gene are MNHEY and SMNVEV (reference sequence). The CDR3 has 16 residues. The V gene lost 2 bases and the J gene lost 6 bases, with 14 bases spanning the gap.

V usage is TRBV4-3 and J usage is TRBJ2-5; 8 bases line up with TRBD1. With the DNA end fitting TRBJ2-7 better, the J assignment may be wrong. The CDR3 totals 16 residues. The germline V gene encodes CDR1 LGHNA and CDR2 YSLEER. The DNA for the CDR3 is TGCGCCAGCAGCCAAGAGACAGGGGACACCTCCTACGAGCAGTACTTC. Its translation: CASSQETGDTSYEQYF.

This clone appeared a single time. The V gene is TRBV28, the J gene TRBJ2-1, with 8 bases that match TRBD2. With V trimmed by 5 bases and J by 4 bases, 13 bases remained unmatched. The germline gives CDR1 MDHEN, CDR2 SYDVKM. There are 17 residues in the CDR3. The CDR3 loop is CASSTSLGSGIYNEQFF. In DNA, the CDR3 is TGTGCCAGCAGTACCTCCTTGGGTAGCGGGATATACAATGAGCAGTTCTTC.

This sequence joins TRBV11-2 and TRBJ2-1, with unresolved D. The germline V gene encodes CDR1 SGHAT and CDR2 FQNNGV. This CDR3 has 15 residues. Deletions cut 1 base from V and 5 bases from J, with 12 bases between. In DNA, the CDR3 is TGTGCCAGCAGCTTAGGACAAGTTCCGGACAATGAGCAGTTCTTC. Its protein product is CASSLGQVPDNEQFF.

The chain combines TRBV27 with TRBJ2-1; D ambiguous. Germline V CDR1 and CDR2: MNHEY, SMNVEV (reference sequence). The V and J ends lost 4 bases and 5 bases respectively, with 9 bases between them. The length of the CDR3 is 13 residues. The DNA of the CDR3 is TGTGCCAGCAGTTCCTCAGCAAACAATGAGCAGTTCTTC. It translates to CASSSSANNEQFF.

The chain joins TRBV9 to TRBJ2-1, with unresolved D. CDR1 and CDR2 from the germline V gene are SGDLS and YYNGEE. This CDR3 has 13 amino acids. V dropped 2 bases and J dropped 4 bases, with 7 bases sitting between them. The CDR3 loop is CASSVPPYNEQFF. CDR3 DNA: TGTGCCAGCAGCGTGCCCCCTTACAATGAGCAGTTCTTC.

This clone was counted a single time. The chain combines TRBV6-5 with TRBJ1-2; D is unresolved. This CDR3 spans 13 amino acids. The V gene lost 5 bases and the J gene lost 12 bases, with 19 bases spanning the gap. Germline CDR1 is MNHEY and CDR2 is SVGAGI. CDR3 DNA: TGTGCCAGCAGTCAACCGACGTCGGTTGTGGACACCTTC. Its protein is CASSQPTSVVDTF.

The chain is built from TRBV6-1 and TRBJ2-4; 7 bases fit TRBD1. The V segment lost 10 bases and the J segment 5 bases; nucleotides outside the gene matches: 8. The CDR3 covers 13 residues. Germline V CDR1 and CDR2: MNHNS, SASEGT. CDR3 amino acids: CATSPGQQNIQYF. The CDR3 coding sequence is TGTGCCACGTCTCCGGGACAGCAAAACATTCAGTACTTC.

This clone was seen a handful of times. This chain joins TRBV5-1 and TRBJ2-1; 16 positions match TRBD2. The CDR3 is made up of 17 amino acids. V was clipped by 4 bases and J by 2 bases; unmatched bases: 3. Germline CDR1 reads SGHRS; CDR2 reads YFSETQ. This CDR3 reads CASSLGTSGGAYNEQFF. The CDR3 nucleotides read TGCGCCAGCAGCCTAGGGACTAGCGGGGGGGCCTACAATGAGCAGTTCTTC.

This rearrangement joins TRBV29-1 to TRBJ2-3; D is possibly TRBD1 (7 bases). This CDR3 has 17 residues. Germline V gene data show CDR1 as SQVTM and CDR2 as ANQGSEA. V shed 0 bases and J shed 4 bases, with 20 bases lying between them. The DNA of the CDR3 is TGCAGCGTTGAAGACGGGGGTAAAACAGGGGATTCAGATACGCAGTATTTT. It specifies CSVEDGGKTGDSDTQYF.

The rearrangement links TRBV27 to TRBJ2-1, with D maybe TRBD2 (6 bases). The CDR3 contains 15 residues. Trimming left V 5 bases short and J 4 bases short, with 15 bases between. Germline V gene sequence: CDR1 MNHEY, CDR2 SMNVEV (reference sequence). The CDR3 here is CASSPWLAAYNEQFF. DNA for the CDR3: TGTGCCAGCAGTCCCTGGTTAGCGGCTTACAATGAGCAGTTCTTC.

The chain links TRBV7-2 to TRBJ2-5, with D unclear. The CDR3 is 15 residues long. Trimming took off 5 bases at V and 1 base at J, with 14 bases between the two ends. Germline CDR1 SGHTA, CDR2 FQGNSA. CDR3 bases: TGTGCCAGCAGCGCTCGGGTGTCGTCCCAAGAGACCCAGTACTTC. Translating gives CASSARVSSQETQYF. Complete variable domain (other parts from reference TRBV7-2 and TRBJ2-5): GAGVSQSPSNKVTEKGKDVELRCDPISGHTALYWYRQSLGQGLEFLIYFQGNSAPDKSGLPSDRFSAERTGGSVSTLTIQRTQQEDSAVYLCASSARVSSQETQYFGPGTRLLVL.

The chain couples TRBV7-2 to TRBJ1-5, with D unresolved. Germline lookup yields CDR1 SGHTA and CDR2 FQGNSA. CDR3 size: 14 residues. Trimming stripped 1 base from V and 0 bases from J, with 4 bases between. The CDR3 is CASSLGYSNQPQHF. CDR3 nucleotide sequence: TGTGCCAGCAGCTTAGGATATAGCAATCAGCCCCAGCATTTT.

The CDR3 bases are TGTGCCAGCAGCTTTGATAGCGGGCTGTCGCTTGTTGGCACAGATACGCAGTATTTT. This codes for CASSFDSGLSLVGTDTQYF. The chain recombines TRBV12-1 with TRBJ2-3; the table's D call, TRBD2, has no DNA check behind it. TRBV12-1 is given as a pseudogene. The CDR3 is made up of 19 amino acids.

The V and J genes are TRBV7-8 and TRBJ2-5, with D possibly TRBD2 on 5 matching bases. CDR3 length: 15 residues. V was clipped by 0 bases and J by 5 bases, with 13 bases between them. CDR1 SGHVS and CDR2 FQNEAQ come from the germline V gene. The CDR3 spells CASSLAPGNGETQYF. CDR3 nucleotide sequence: TGTGCCAGCAGCTTAGCTCCCGGGAACGGGGAGACCCAGTACTTC.